One and the same sample provided the 26 T cell receptor beta chains below, sequenced in a study of PD-L1 blockade in urothelial cancer. Time point meaning: pretreatment peripheral blood. Sequencing was performed with immunoSEQ multiplex PCR; in TCRdb, only in-frame clones are kept and a portion is missing. This table holds 90,000 or so clones, more than 70% found once. The input for sequencing was PBMCs, taken around atezolizumab (anti-PD-L1) treatment. The origin of the receptors is an elderly woman with urothelial cancer.

This clone was detected only once. In nucleotides, the CDR3 is TGCGCCAGCAGCCCAACATACAATGAGCAGTTCTTC. Encoded protein: CASSPTYNEQFF. The chain uses TRBV5-1 and TRBJ2-1; no clear D. Germline V lookup: CDR1 SGHRS, CDR2 YFSETQ. The ends were cut back, 4 bases at V and 4 bases at J, with 6 bases in the middle. The CDR3 is 12 residues long. Variable domain in full (rest from reference TRBV5-1 and TRBJ2-1): KAGVTQTPRYLIKTRGQQVTLSCSPISGHRSVSWYQQTPGQGLQFLFEYFSETQRNKGNFPGRFSGRQFSNSRSEMNVSTLELGDSALYLCASSPTYNEQFFGPGTRLTVL.

The J gene is TRBJ1-2, the V gene TRBV28; 10 nucleotides match TRBD1. The CDR3 runs to 16 residues. V was pared by 5 bases and J by 3 bases, with 9 bases of the junction left unmatched. Germline V gene lookup returns CDR1 MDHEN and CDR2 SYDVKM. The CDR3, as DNA: TGTGCCAGCAGTCCAGGGACAGGGGTCGGATACTATGGCTACACCTTC. Translating it yields CASSPGTGVGYYGYTF.

This clone was observed a handful of times. In DNA, the CDR3 is TGTGCCAGCAGTCCAAGGACAGGGCACACTGAAGCTTTCTTT. Encoded protein: CASSPRTGHTEAFF. V gene TRBV28 combines with J gene TRBJ1-1; 8 bases are a match to TRBD1. Germline V gene data show CDR1 as MDHEN and CDR2 as SYDVKM. The CDR3 runs 14 residues. The V and J ends lost 5 bases and 3 bases, in that order; junction bases with no gene match: 5. Looking up the rest from reference TRBV28 and TRBJ1-1 gives the full variable domain: DVKVTQSSRYLVKRTGEKVFLECVQDMDHENMFWYRQDPGLGLRLIYFSYDVKMKEKGDIPEGYSVSREKKERFSLILESASTNQTSMYLCASSPRTGHTEAFFGQGTRLTVV.

This sequence joins TRBV2 and TRBJ2-2; 11 nucleotides line up with TRBD2. The CDR3 is 16 residues long. Germline-derived CDR1 and CDR2 are SNHLY and FYNNEI. V dropped 4 bases and J dropped 4; count of bases not matched to a gene: 5. In DNA form, the CDR3 reads TGTGCCAGCAGTGTGCTAGCGGGAGGCGGCACCGGGGAGCTGTTTTTT. Protein product: CASSVLAGGGTGELFF.

This rearrangement joins TRBV4-2 to TRBJ2-3; TRBD2 aligns across 8 bases. Germline CDR1 LGHNA, CDR2 YNFKEQ. The CDR3 consists of 17 residues. J gave up 3 bases and V 0 bases, and 8 bases lay outside the gene matches. The CDR3 bases are TGTGCCAGCAGCCAAGAAGGCACCGGGAGGGCAACAGATACGCAGTATTTT. Translation: CASSQEGTGRATDTQYF.

V is TRBV15 and J is TRBJ1-5; perhaps TRBD1 as D (6 bases). Germline CDR1 is LNHNV and CDR2 is YYDKDF (reference sequence). This CDR3 is built from 15 residues. V gave up 5 bases and J gave up 7 bases, with 18 bases separating them. CDR3 amino acids: CATSGGNRDEQPQHF. The CDR3 DNA reads as TGTGCCACCAGCGGGGGAAACAGGGATGAGCAGCCCCAGCATTTT.

This rearrangement joins TRBV19 to TRBJ1-1, with 10 bases aligning to TRBD1. CDR3 length equals 16 residues. The J segment lost 1 base and the V segment lost 2 bases, leaving 4 bases of the junction unmatched. Germline lookup yields CDR1 LNHDA and CDR2 SQIVND (reference sequence). This CDR3 reads CASSIIGTGENTEAFF. CDR3 sequence (DNA): TGTGCCAGTAGTATAATCGGGACAGGGGAGAACACTGAAGCTTTCTTT.

The rearrangement uses TRBV19 and TRBJ2-7; 7 positions agree with TRBD1. Looked up from germline, CDR1 is LNHDA and CDR2 is SQIVND (reference sequence). V dropped 8 bases and J dropped 0; count of bases not matched to a gene: 16. CDR3 length: 17 amino acids. This CDR3 is CASSGTAGSYSSYEQYF. The CDR3 DNA reads as TGTGCCAGTTCCGGGACAGCAGGATCCTACAGCTCCTACGAGCAGTACTTC.

This clone was picked up one time. V usage is TRBV5-4 and J usage is TRBJ2-5; 8 nucleotides align to TRBD1. Germline V gene data show CDR1 as SGHNT and CDR2 as YYREEE (reference sequence). The ends lost 2 bases at V and 4 bases at J; junction bases unmatched: 4. The CDR3 extends over 14 amino acids. The CDR3 DNA reads TGTGCCAGCAGCTTTAGGACAGGGATAGAGACCCAGTACTTC. Encoded protein: CASSFRTGIETQYF.

The chain uses TRBV19 and TRBJ1-1; TRBD1 matches at 9 bases. The germline V gene encodes CDR1 LNHDA and CDR2 SQIVND (reference sequence). With V trimmed by 7 bases and J by 7 bases, 4 bases remained unmatched. The CDR3 length is 12 residues. The CDR3: CASNTGGGEAFF. CDR3 nucleotide sequence: TGTGCCAGTAACACAGGGGGCGGTGAAGCTTTCTTT.

This clone has only one observation. V and J are TRBV4-2 and TRBJ2-7; 8 positions match TRBD1. The CDR3 has 15 amino acids. V was pared by 3 bases and J by 3 bases, with 7 bases of the junction left unmatched. Germline CDR1 LGHNA, CDR2 YNFKEQ. Written as DNA, the CDR3 is TGTGCCAGCAGCCAGAGAGGGACAGGCAACTACGAGCAGTACTTC. Protein product: CASSQRGTGNYEQYF.

This chain links TRBV25-1 with TRBJ2-1; perhaps TRBD1 as D (5 bases). Germline CDR1 is MGHDK and CDR2 is SYGVNS. Trimming cost V 8 bases and J 9 bases, with 17 bases left between them. The CDR3 spans 13 residues. The CDR3 loop reads CASLRVGAGEQFF. The CDR3 DNA reads as TGTGCCAGCCTCAGGGTTGGGGCAGGTGAGCAGTTCTTC.

The chain is built from TRBV5-1 and TRBJ2-1; 13 bases are shared with TRBD2. CDR3 length equals 15 residues. Germline CDR1 SGHRS, CDR2 YFSETQ. Trimming cost V 1 base and J 9 bases; bases outside gene matches: 4. The CDR3 here is CASSLTSGRVGEQFF. The CDR3, as DNA: TGCGCCAGCAGCTTGACTAGCGGGAGGGTCGGTGAGCAGTTCTTC.

The chain uses TRBV12-5 and TRBJ2-1; 10 bases map to TRBD2. Germline V gene sequence: CDR1 LGHNT, CDR2 FRNRAP. CDR3 size: 16 residues. The trim removed 5 bases at V and 1 base at J, leaving 5 bases unmatched. CDR3 DNA sequence: TGTGCTAGTGGTGGCTTTAGCGGGAGGTCCTACAATGAGCAGTTCTTC. Its translation: CASGGFSGRSYNEQFF.

In this sample, this clone turned up a few times. This chain uses TRBV7-9 with TRBJ1-2, with 8 bases matching TRBD1. Per the germline V gene, CDR1 is SEHNR and CDR2 is FQNEAQ (reference sequence). V lost 3 bases, J lost 4 bases, and 1 base stayed unmatched. CDR3 length equals 13 residues. Written as DNA, the CDR3 is TGTGCCAGCAGCTTGGACAGGGTCTATGGCTACACCTTC. The encoded protein is CASSLDRVYGYTF.

The rearrangement links TRBV18 to TRBJ2-7; TRBD1 agrees at 9 bases. Germline assignment: CDR1 KGHSH and CDR2 LQKENI. CDR3 length: 15 amino acids. V dropped 3 bases and J dropped 0; count of bases not matched to a gene: 3. The chain's CDR3 is CASSPGTGPSYEQYF. The CDR3, as DNA: TGTGCCAGCTCACCCGGGACAGGGCCCTCCTACGAGCAGTACTTC. The full variable domain, its missing parts supplied by reference TRBV18 and TRBJ2-7, is NAGVMQNPRHLVRRRGQEARLRCSPMKGHSHVYWYRQLPEEGLKFMVYLQKENIIDESGMPKERFSAEFPKEGPSILRIQQVVRGDSAAYFCASSPGTGPSYEQYFGPGTRLTVT.

This clone was seen only a few times. The V call is TRBV9, the J call TRBJ2-1; D gene unclear. The germline V and J ends were trimmed by 0 bases and 8 bases, with 9 bases remaining between them. From germline, CDR1 is SGDLS and CDR2 YYNGEE. The CDR3 is 13 amino acids. CDR3 sequence: CASSVALSDEQFF. In DNA, the CDR3 is TGTGCCAGCAGCGTAGCTTTATCCGATGAGCAGTTCTTC.

The V and J genes are TRBV9 and TRBJ2-5; D is uncertain. Trimming left V 1 base short and J 0 bases short, with 10 bases between. Looked up from germline, CDR1 is SGDLS and CDR2 is YYNGEE. This CDR3 is 15 amino acids long. The CDR3, as DNA: TGTGCCAGCAGCGTACGCGCGGCAAACCAAGAGACCCAGTACTTC. Encoded protein: CASSVRAANQETQYF.

The gene calls are TRBV27 and TRBJ2-2, with D maybe TRBD1 (6 bases). V lost 3 bases and J 0 bases, leaving 14 bases between the germline ends. The CDR3 has 17 residues. Germline CDR1 MNHEY, CDR2 SMNVEV (reference sequence). CDR3 sequence (DNA): TGTGCCAGCAGTTTTACCCCGACAGGCCCGAACACCGGGGAGCTGTTTTTT. Its translation is CASSFTPTGPNTGELFF.

The chain has TRBV4-1 and TRBJ2-3, with D unresolved. The CDR3 totals 14 residues. Looked up from germline, CDR1 is MGHRA and CDR2 is YSYEKL. V was pared by 5 bases and J by 2 bases, with 11 bases between. Here the CDR3 DNA reads TGCGCCAGCAGCGGCCGTGGCAACACAGATACGCAGTATTTT. Translation gives CASSGRGNTDTQYF.

This CDR3 is CASSLAGTGGDYGYTF. CDR3 bases: TGTGCCAGCAGTTTAGCCGGGACAGGGGGCGATTATGGCTACACCTTC. The rearrangement links TRBV28 to TRBJ1-2, with 12 nucleotides matching TRBD1. From germline, CDR1 is MDHEN and CDR2 SYDVKM. The junction had 6 bases not matched to a gene; V was cut back by 2 bases and J by 5 bases. The CDR3 extends over 16 amino acids.

This clone was picked up one time. CDR3 DNA: TGTGCCACCGCAGGACAGGAGGGTCAGCCCCAGCATTTT. This translates into CATAGQEGQPQHF. This chain uses TRBV10-3 with TRBJ1-5; 7 nucleotides align to TRBD1. This CDR3 is built from 13 residues. With V trimmed by 10 bases and J by 6 bases, 9 bases remained unmatched. CDR1 is ENHRY, CDR2 SYGVKD, per germline.

The rearrangement uses TRBV5-6 and TRBJ1-1, with D hard to call. Germline V lookup: CDR1 SGHDT, CDR2 YYEEEE. The CDR3 extends over 15 amino acids. Trimming removed 4 bases from V and 1 base from J, with 14 bases in between. The CDR3 is CASSDLDGENTEAFF. CDR3 sequence (DNA): TGTGCCAGCAGCGATTTGGACGGGGAGAACACTGAAGCTTTCTTT.

Comment on this clone: The junction differs from germline at one of its ends, possibly a read error. The J gene is TRBJ1-1, the V gene TRBV6-1; the D gene is possibly TRBD1 (5 bases). Germline CDR1 MNHNS, CDR2 SASEGT. The CDR3 totals 12 residues. The CDR3, as DNA: TGTGCCAGCAGTGAGGGGGGGACTGGAGCTTTCTTT. It is translated as CASSEGGTGAFF.

The V call is TRBV6-1, the J call TRBJ1-4; 12 bases are a match to TRBD1. Germline V gene data show CDR1 as MNHNS and CDR2 as SASEGT. This CDR3 is 16 amino acids long. V shed 2 bases and J 6 bases; nucleotides not matched to a gene: 4. The chain's CDR3 is CASSERDRGLYEKLFF. The CDR3 DNA reads TGTGCCAGCAGTGAAAGGGACAGGGGGCTTTATGAAAAACTGTTTTTT.

This clone has a single count. V is TRBV9 and J is TRBJ1-3; no clear D gene. Germline-derived CDR1 and CDR2 are SGDLS and YYNGEE. The CDR3 loop spans 14 amino acids. V was trimmed by 1 base and J by 7 bases, leaving 12 bases between them. CDR3: CASSVMRESNTIYF. CDR3 coding DNA: TGTGCCAGCAGCGTAATGAGGGAAAGTAACACCATATATTTT.